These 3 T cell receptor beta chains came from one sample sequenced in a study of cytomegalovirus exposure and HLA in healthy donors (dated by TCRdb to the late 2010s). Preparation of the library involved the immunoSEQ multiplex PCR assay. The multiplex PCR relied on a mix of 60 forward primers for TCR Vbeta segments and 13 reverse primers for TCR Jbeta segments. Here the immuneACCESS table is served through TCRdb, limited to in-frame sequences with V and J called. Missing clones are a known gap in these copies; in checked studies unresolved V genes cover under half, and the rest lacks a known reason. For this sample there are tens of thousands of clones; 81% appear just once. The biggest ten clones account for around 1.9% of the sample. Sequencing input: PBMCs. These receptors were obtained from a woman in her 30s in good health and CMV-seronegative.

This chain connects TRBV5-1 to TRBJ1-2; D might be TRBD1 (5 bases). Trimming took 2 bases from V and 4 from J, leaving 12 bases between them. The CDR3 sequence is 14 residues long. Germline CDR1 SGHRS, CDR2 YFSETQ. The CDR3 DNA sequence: TGCGCCAGCAGCTTTCAAACAGGACCCTATGGCTACACCTTC. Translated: CASSFQTGPYGYTF. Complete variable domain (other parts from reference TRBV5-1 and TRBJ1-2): KAGVTQTPRYLIKTRGQQVTLSCSPISGHRSVSWYQQTPGQGLQFLFEYFSETQRNKGNFPGRFSGRQFSNSRSEMNVSTLELGDSALYLCASSFQTGPYGYTFGSGTRLTVV.

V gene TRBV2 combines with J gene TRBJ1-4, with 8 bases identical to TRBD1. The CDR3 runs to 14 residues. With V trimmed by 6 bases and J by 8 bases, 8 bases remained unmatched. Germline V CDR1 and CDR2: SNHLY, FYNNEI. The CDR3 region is CASRDREGYEKLFF. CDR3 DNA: TGTGCCAGCAGGGACAGGGAAGGTTACGAAAAACTGTTTTTT.

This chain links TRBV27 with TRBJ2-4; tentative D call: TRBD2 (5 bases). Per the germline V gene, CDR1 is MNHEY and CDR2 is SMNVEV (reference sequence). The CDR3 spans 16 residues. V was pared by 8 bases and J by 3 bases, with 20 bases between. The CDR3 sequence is CASRGLNGLDKNIQYF. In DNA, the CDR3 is TGTGCCAGCCGGGGTTTAAACGGTTTAGACAAAAACATTCAGTACTTC.